This T cell receptor beta chain was retrieved from a study of cytomegalovirus exposure and HLA in healthy donors. The CDR3 has 13 amino acids. Germline values: CDR1 SGHTS, CDR2 YDEGEE. V lost 3 bases, J lost 6 bases, and 5 bases stayed unmatched. The primer mix had 60 Vbeta and 13 Jbeta primers. Assay: immunoSEQ multiplex PCR; the TCRdb copy retains only in-frame clones and omits some. The sample lists roughly 100,000 clones, approximately 69% occurring once. This clonotype was obtained from a woman aged 45-65 years in good health and CMV-seropositive. The sample consisted of PBMCs. The genes are TRBV5-8 and TRBJ1-2; 7 positions agree with TRBD1. The DNA for the CDR3 is TGTGCCAGCAGCTCGGGGACAGTTCATGGCTACACCTTC. Translating it yields CASSSGTVHGYTF.